This T cell receptor (beta chain) was captured by sequencing in a study of shared clonotypes between healthy human individuals. About the study: Researchers assigned three CD4 naive, three CD4 memory, two CD8 naive and one CD8 memory plate to each donor.

Study conclusions and caveats: Clonotypes that were shared across four donors made up approximately 5% of naive CD4 clonotypes.

The ends were cut back, 8 bases at V and 2 bases at J, with 19 bases in the middle. Germline loops: CDR1 LNHDA, CDR2 SQIVND (reference sequence). The CDR3 is 15 amino acids. Replicate sorted-subset PCRs were loaded with 150 to 250 ng DNA, tens of thousands of T cell genomes. Assay used: immunoSEQ multiplex PCR; TCRdb lists only in-frame clones, some missing. Here the sample spans about 730,000 clones, over 60% being singletons. Details on this clone: Its specificity is unknown.

This clonotype was obtained from a woman aged 25 to 39 in good health. The sequenced sample was memory CD4+ T cells sorted from blood. Subset noted: CD45RA-negative fraction. J is TRBJ2-7 and V is TRBV19; D may be TRBD1 (7 bases). The CDR3 DNA reads as TGTGCCAGTTCGAGGGGGGACAGACCCGCCTACGAGCAGTACTTC. As protein: CASSRGDRPAYEQYF.